A few counts support the clone carrying this T cell receptor (beta chain). TCRdb processed the RT-PCR reads anew with MiXCR; each CDR3 protein has one entry. The sample includes about a million distinct CDR3 sequences, over 15% of them seen just once. This entry comes from a study of patients and donors after allogeneic stem cell transplantation. Trimming took off 0 bases at V and 4 bases at J, with 9 bases between the two ends. Per the germline V gene, CDR1 is ENHRY and CDR2 is SYGVKD. There are 14 residues in the CDR3. This chain connects TRBV10-3 to TRBJ2-5, with D unclear. The material sequenced was blood, either unsorted or a sorted T cell fraction (not recorded which). This sequence was found in a human donor who was either an allogeneic HSCT recipient or a stem cell or donor lymphocyte infusion donor (not recorded which). It is not recorded whose cells these are; they may come from a transplant donor. DNA for the CDR3: TGTGCCATCAGTGAGTCACAATCCGGAGAGACCCAGTACTTC. This encodes CAISESQSGETQYF.